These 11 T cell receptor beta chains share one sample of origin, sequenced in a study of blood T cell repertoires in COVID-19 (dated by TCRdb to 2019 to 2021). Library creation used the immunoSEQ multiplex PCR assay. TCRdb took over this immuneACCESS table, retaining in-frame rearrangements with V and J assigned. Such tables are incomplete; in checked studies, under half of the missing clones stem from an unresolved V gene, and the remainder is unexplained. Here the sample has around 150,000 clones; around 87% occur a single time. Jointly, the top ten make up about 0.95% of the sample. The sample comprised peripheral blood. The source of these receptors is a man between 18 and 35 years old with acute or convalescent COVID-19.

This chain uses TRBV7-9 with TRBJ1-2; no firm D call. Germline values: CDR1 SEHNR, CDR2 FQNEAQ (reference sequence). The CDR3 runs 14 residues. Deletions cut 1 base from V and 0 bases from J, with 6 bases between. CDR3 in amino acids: CASSLVRANYGYTF. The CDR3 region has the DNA TGTGCCAGCAGCTTAGTGAGGGCTAACTATGGCTACACCTTC.

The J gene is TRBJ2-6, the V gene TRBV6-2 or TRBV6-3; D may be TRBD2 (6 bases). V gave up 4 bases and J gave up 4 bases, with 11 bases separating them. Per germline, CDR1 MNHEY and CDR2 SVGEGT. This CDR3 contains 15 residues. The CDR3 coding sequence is TGTGCCAGCAGTTTCGGGACTTTGGGGGCCAACGTCCTGACTTTC. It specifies CASSFGTLGANVLTF.

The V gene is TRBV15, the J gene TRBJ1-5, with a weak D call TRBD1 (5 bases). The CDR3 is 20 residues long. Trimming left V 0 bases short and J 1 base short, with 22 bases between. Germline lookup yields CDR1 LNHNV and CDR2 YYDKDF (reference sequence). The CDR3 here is CATSRDRGRVATESNQPQHF. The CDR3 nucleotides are TGTGCCACCAGCAGAGATCGTGGCAGGGTGGCCACTGAAAGCAATCAGCCCCAGCATTTT. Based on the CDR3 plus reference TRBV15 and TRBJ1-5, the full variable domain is DAMVIQNPRYQVTQFGKPVTLSCSQTLNHNVMYWYQQKSSQAPKLLFHYYDKDFNNEADTPDNFQSRRPNTSFCFLDIRSPGLGDTAMYLCATSRDRGRVATESNQPQHFGDGTRLSIL.

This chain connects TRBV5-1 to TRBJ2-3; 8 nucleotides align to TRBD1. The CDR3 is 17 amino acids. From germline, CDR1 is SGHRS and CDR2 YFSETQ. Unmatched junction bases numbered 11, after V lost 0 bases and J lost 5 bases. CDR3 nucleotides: TGCGCCAGCAGCTTGGATGGACAGGGTGATGCTATAGATACGCAGTATTTT. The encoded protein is CASSLDGQGDAIDTQYF.

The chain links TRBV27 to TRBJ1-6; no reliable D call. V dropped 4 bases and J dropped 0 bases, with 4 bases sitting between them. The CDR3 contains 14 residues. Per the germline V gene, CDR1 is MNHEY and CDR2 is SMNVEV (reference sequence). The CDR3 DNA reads TGTGCCAGCAGTTACAGCTCCTATAATTCACCCCTCCACTTT. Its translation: CASSYSSYNSPLHF.

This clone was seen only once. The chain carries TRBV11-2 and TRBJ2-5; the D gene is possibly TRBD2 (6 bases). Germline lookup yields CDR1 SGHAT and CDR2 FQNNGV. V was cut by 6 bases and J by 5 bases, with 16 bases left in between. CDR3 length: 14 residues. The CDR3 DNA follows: TGTGCCAGCAGAAAGGGGCGGGGTTGGGAGACCCAGTACTTC. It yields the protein CASRKGRGWETQYF.

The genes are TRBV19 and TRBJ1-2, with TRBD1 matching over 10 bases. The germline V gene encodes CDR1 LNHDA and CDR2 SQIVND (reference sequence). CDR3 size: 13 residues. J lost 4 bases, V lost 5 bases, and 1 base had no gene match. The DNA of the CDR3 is TGTGCCAGTAGTGGGGACAGGGGCTATGGCTACACCTTC. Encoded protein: CASSGDRGYGYTF.

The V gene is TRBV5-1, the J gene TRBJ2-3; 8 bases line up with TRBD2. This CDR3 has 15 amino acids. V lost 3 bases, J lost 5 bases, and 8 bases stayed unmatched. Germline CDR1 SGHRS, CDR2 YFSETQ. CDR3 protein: CASSSLGGAGDTQYF. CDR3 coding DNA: TGCGCCAGCAGCTCTCTCGGGGGGGCGGGAGATACGCAGTATTTT.

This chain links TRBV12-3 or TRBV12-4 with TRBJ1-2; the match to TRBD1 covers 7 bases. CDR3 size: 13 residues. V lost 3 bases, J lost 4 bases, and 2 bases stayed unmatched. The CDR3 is CASSFWDSYGYTF. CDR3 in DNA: TGTGCCAGCAGTTTCTGGGACAGCTATGGCTACACCTTC.

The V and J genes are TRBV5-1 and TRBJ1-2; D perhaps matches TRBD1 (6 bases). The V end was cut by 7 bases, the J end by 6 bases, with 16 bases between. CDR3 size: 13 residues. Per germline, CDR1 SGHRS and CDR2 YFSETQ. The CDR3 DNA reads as TGCGCCAGCCACCTACAGGGACGGGATGGCTACACCTTC. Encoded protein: CASHLQGRDGYTF. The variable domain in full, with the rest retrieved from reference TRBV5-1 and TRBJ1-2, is KAGVTQTPRYLIKTRGQQVTLSCSPISGHRSVSWYQQTPGQGLQFLFEYFSETQRNKGNFPGRFSGRQFSNSRSEMNVSTLELGDSALYLCASHLQGRDGYTFGSGTRLTVV.

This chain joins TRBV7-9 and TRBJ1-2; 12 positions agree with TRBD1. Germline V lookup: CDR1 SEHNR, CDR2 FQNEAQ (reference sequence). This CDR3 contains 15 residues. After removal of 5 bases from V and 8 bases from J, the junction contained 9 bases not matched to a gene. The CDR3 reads CASSPRDRGLGGYTF. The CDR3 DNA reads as TGTGCCAGCAGCCCCCGGGACAGGGGGCTGGGCGGCTACACCTTC.